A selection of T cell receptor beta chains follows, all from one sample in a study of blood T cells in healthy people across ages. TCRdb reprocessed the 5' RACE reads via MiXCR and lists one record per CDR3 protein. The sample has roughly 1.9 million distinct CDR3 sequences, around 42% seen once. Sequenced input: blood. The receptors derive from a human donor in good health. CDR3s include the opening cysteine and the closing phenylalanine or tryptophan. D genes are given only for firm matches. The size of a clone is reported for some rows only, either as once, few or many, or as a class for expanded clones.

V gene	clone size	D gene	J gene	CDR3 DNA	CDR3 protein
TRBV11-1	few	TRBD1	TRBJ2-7	TGTGCCAGCAGCTTAACCTTCGGGACAGGGGACGAGCAGTACTTC	CASSLTFGTGDEQYF
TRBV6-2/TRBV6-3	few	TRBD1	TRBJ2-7	TGTGCCAGCAGTAGAGAGGGACAGGACTACGAGCAGTACTTC	CASSREGQDYEQYF
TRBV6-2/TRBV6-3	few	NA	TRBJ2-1	TGTGCCAGCAGTGGTTACAGGTTAAGCTCCTACAATGAGCAGTTCTTC	CASSGYRLSSYNEQFF
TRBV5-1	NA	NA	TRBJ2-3	TGCGCCAGCAGACTCTCTATTCGCCCAGAGACAGATACGCAGTATTTT	CASRLSIRPETDTQYF
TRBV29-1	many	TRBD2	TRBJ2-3	TGCAGCGTCCGTCCGGGGGGTACGCAGTATTTT	CSVRPGGTQYF
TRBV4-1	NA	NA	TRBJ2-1	TGCGCCAGCAGCCAAGTCATCGGGGCAGGGAGAAAGTTCTTC	CASSQVIGAGRKFF
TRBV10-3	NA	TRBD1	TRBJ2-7	TGTGCCACCAGTGGGGGACAGGGGATCTACGAGCAGTACTTC	CATSGGQGIYEQYF
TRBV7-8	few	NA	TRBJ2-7	TGTGCCAGCGGCCCCCGGGACCCCTTGGGCTACGAGCAGTACTTC	CASGPRDPLGYEQYF
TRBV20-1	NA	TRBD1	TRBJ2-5	TGCAGTGCTAGAGATTCAAGGACAGGGGGATGGAAGACCCAGTACTTC	CSARDSRTGGWKTQYF
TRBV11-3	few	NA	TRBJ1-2	TGTGCCAGCAGCCTCCCAAGGAAGAGGGACCCTAACTATGGCTACACCTTC	CASSLPRKRDPNYGYTF
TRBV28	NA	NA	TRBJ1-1	TGTGCCGGCAGTTGGCAGGACCTCACTGAAGCTTTCTTT	CAGSWQDLTEAFF
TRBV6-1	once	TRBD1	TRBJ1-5	TGTGCCAGCAGTGTAATGACAGGGGGCGGTTGGCAGCCCCAGCATTTT	CASSVMTGGGWQPQHF
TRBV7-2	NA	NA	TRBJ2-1	TGTGCCAGCAGCCCCCGAAGGTGGGTTGAGCAGTTCTTC	CASSPRRWVEQFF
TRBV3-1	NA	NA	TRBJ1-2	TGTGCCAGCAGCCAAGGGCGGAACGGGGGCTACACCTTC	CASSQGRNGGYTF
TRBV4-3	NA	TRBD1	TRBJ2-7	TGCGCCAGCAGCCGAACCGGGACAGGGGATACCTACGAGCAGTACTTC	CASSRTGTGDTYEQYF
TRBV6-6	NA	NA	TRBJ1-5	TGTGCCAGCAGTTACGGAGGTGGCAGAAATAGCAATCAGCCCCAGCATTTT	CASSYGGGRNSNQPQHF
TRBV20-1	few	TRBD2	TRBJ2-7	TGCAGTGCTAATTTAGCGGGTGCGATGCTCTACGAGCAGTACTTC	CSANLAGAMLYEQYF
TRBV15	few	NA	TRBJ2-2	TGTGCCACCAGCAGAGATCTCGTTCCGTGGTTAGGGCTGTTTTTT	CATSRDLVPWLGLFF
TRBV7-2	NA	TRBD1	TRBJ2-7	TGTGCCAGCAGCCTCGACAGGGGAAGGTCCTACAATGAGCAGTACTTC	CASSLDRGRSYNEQYF
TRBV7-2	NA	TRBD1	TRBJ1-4	TGTGCCAGCAGCCTACAGGGGAGAGGGTATGAAAAACTGTTTTTT	CASSLQGRGYEKLFF
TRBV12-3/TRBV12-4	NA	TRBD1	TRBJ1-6	TGTGCCAGCAGTCGAGAAGGGACAGGGGGGAATTCACCCCTCCACTTT	CASSREGTGGNSPLHF
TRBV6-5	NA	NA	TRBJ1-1	TGTGCCAGCAGTTACTCGAGGCAGTTGAACACTGAAGCTTTCTTT	CASSYSRQLNTEAFF
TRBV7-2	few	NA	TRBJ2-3	TGTGCCAGCAGCTTATACGGGGGCACAGATACGCAGTATTTT	CASSLYGGTDTQYF
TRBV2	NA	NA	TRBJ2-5	TGTGCCAGCAGTGGGGCAGAAGGGGAGACCCAGTACTTC	CASSGAEGETQYF
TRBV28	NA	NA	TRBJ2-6	TGTGCCGGCAGTCCTGACAGGTCTGGGGCCAACGTCCTGACTTTC	CAGSPDRSGANVLTF
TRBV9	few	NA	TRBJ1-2	TGTGCCAGCAGCGTAGGATTCTCGGATGGGGATGGCTACACCTTC	CASSVGFSDGDGYTF
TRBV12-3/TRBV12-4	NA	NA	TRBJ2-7	TGTGCCAGCAGTTTTATCAGGGGCTCCTACGAGCAGTACTTC	CASSFIRGSYEQYF
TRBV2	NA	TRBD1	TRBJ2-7	TGTGCCAGCAATTCAGGACAGGGTATTAACGAGCAGTACTTC	CASNSGQGINEQYF
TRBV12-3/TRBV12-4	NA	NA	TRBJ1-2	TGTGCCAGCAGTTTTAGGTGGGGGTATGGCTACACCTTC	CASSFRWGYGYTF
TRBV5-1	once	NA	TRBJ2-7	TGCGCCAGCAGCTTAAGGTCCCCGACAGGGAGGAGCTCCTACGAGCAGTACTTC	CASSLRSPTGRSSYEQYF
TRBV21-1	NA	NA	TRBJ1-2	TGTGCCAGCAGCAAAGACGACCGGGACAGGGGGCCGGGCTACACCTTC	CASSKDDRDRGPGYTF
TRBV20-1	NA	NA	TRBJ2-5	TGCAGTGCTAGGCTGGGGCAAGAGACCCAGTACTTC	CSARLGQETQYF
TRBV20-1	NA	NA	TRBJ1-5	TGCAGTGCTACAGAGTATAGCAATCAGCCCCAGCATTTT	CSATEYSNQPQHF
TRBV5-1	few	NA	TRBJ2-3	TGCGCCAGCAGCCAAGGGAGGCCAGACTCCACAGATACGCAGTATTTT	CASSQGRPDSTDTQYF
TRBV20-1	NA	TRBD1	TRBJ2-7	TGCAGTGCTAGTCGGACAGGGGGAAGCTCCTACGAGCAGTACTTC	CSASRTGGSSYEQYF
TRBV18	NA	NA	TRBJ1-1	TGTGCCAGCTCACAAGAGGGGGGGAACATGAACACTGAAGCTTTCTTT	CASSQEGGNMNTEAFF
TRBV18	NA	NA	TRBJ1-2	TGTGCCAGCTCACGACGGCGACAGGCCCCTGAGGGCTGCACCTTC	CASSRRRQAPEGCTF
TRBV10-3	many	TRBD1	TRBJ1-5	TGTGCCACGACTCCCGACAGGGTAGGACAGCCCCAGCATTTT	CATTPDRVGQPQHF
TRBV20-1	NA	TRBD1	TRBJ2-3	TGCAGTGCTAGTGAAGACAGGGGGCTCACAGATACGCAGTATTTT	CSASEDRGLTDTQYF
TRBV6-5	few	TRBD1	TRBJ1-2	TGTGCCAGCAGCCGAAGGGACAGGATGGGATTCTATGGCTACACCTTC	CASSRRDRMGFYGYTF
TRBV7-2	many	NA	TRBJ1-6	TGTGCCAGCAGCACCCGGAGTTATTCACCCCTCCACTTT	CASSTRSYSPLHF
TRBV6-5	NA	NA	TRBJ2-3	TGTGCCAGCATAAGTCGGGGCACAGATACGCAGTATTTT	CASISRGTDTQYF
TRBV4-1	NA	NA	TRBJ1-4	TGCGCCAGCAGCCGACACAGGACAACTAATGAAAAACTGTTTTTT	CASSRHRTTNEKLFF
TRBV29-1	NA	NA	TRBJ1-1	TGCAGCGTTTTGCGGAACGCTGAAGCTTTCTTT	CSVLRNAEAFF
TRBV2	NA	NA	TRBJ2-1	TGTGCCAGCAGAAGAACGGCGGACTCCTACAATGAGCAGTTCTTC	CASRRTADSYNEQFF
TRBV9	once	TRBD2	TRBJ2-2	TGTGCCAGCAGCGATAACAGAGGACTAGCGGGGGGGAAGGGGGAGCTGTTTTTT	CASSDNRGLAGGKGELFF